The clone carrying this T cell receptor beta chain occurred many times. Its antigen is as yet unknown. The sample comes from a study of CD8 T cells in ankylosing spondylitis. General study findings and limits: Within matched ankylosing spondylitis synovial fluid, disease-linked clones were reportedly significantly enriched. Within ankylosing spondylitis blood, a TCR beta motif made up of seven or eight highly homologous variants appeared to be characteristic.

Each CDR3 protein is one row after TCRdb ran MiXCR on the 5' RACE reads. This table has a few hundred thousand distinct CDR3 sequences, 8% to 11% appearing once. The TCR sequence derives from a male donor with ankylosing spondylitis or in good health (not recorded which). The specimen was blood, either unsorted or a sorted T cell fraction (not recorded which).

The DNA of the CDR3 is TGCAGTGCCTTAGACCGACAGGGTTATCAGCCCCAGCATTTT. Protein product: CSALDRQGYQPQHF. V usage is TRBV20-1 and J usage is TRBJ1-5; 7 bases align to TRBD1. This CDR3 spans 14 amino acids. V dropped 6 bases and J dropped 5; count of bases not matched to a gene: 10. The V gene's germline CDR1 is DFQATT and CDR2 SNEGSKA (reference sequence).